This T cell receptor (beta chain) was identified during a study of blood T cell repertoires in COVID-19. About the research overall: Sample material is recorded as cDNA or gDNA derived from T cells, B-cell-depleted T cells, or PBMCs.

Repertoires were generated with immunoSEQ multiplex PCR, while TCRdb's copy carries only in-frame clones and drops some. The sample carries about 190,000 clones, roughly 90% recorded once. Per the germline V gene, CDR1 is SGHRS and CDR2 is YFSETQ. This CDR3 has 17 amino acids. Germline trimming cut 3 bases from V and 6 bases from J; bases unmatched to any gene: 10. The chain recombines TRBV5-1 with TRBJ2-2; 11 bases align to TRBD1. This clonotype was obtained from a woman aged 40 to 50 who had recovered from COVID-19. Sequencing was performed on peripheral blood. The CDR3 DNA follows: TGCGCCAGCAGCTGGACAGGGGGCCGGGAGATTGCCGGGGAGCTGTTTTTT. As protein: CASSWTGGREIAGELFF.